One and the same sample provided the 29 T cell receptor beta chains below, sequenced in a study of cytomegalovirus exposure and HLA in healthy donors. PCR involved 60 Vbeta and 13 Jbeta primers. The method was immunoSEQ multiplex PCR; TCRdb's version includes in-frame clones alone and lacks a portion of them. This sample has some 90,000 clones, with roughly 69% found just once. Sequenced input: PBMCs. The receptors originated from a man between 50 and 59 years old in good health and CMV-seronegative.

The CDR3: CASSKARTENTGELFF. DNA for the CDR3: TGTGCCAGCAGCAAAGCAAGGACAGAGAACACCGGGGAGCTGTTTTTT. V and J are TRBV21-1 and TRBJ2-2; TRBD1 reflects the table's D call only, with no check against the DNA. TRBV21-1 is a known pseudogene. The CDR3 totals 16 residues.

There are a few counts of this clone. This sequence joins TRBV2 and TRBJ2-7; D unresolved. The germline V gene has CDR1 SNHLY and CDR2 FYNNEI. Trimming shortened V by 2 bases and J by 3 bases, and 2 bases separated the two germline ends. This CDR3 contains 11 residues. CDR3 nucleotide sequence: TGTGCCAGCAGTGAACACTACGAGCAGTACGTC. Protein product: CASSEHYEQYV.

The chain links TRBV7-3 to TRBJ2-3, with 11 bases aligning to TRBD2. The CDR3 contains 16 residues. The ends lost 2 bases at V and 5 bases at J; junction bases unmatched: 6. Germline values: CDR1 SGHTA, CDR2 FQGTGA. CDR3 sequence reads: CASSLGSGGARDTQYF. Here the CDR3 DNA reads TGTGCCAGCAGCTTAGGTAGCGGGGGGGCCAGAGATACGCAGTATTTT. Full variable domain (missing parts from reference TRBV7-3 and TRBJ2-3): GAGVSQTPSNKVTEKGKYVELRCDPISGHTALYWYRQSLGQGPEFLIYFQGTGAADDSGLPNDRFFAVRPEGSVSTLKIQRTERGDSAVYLCASSLGSGGARDTQYFGPGTRLTVL.

The DNA for the CDR3 is TGTGCCAGCTCACCACGGGGGGAGGGGAACACTGAAGCTTTCTTT. Translating it yields CASSPRGEGNTEAFF. The chain employs TRBV18 and TRBJ1-1; possible D gene TRBD1, 5 bases. Germline V gene sequence: CDR1 KGHSH, CDR2 LQKENI. V lost 1 base and J 1 base, leaving 10 bases between the germline ends. The CDR3 contains 15 residues.

The J gene is TRBJ1-5, the V gene TRBV30; no firm D call. CDR1 is GTSNPN and CDR2 is SVGIG in the germline V gene (reference sequence). CDR3 size: 13 residues. V lost 2 bases to trimming and J lost 5 bases, with 10 bases between them. The CDR3 bases are TGTGCCTGGAGTCCCCGACTCGATCAGCCCCAGCATTTT. This encodes CAWSPRLDQPQHF.

The gene calls are TRBV4-3 and TRBJ1-3; TRBD1 agrees at 7 bases. The CDR3 contains 17 residues. Germline V gene data show CDR1 as LGHNA and CDR2 as YSLEER. J was trimmed by 3 bases and V by 0 bases; bases with no gene match: 8. The CDR3 reads CASSQDRPGGFGNTIYF. CDR3 sequence (DNA): TGCGCCAGCAGCCAAGATAGGCCAGGGGGGTTTGGAAACACCATATATTTT.

This clone was seen a handful of times. V usage is TRBV15 and J usage is TRBJ2-5; unclear D gene. In germline, CDR1 is LNHNV, CDR2 YYDKDF (reference sequence). The V end lost 2 bases, the J end lost 4 bases, and 8 bases lay between the germline ends. There are 13 residues in the CDR3. The CDR3 region is CATSRPNVETQYF. As DNA, the CDR3 is TGTGCCACCAGCAGACCAAATGTAGAGACCCAGTACTTC.

A few counts support this clone. The chain joins TRBV6-1 to TRBJ2-1, with 9 bases that match TRBD2. V gave up 6 bases and J gave up 9 bases; unmatched junction bases: 12. This CDR3 comprises 15 residues. CDR1 and CDR2 from the germline V gene are MNHNS and SASEGT. The CDR3 sequence is CASRPGLLRGGEQFF. The CDR3 region has the DNA TGTGCCAGCAGGCCCGGACTACTGCGGGGGGGTGAGCAGTTCTTC.

V and J are TRBV5-1 and TRBJ2-2; TRBD2 matches 8 bases. Germline assignment: CDR1 SGHRS and CDR2 YFSETQ. V lost 4 bases, J lost 0 bases, and 8 bases stayed unmatched. The CDR3 length is 17 residues. CDR3 residues: CASSPTAGGTNTGELFF. The CDR3 DNA follows: TGCGCCAGCAGCCCGACCGCGGGAGGTACGAACACCGGGGAGCTGTTTTTT.

The table lists this clone with a count of one. The chain couples TRBV9 to TRBJ2-2; D is perhaps TRBD1 (5 bases). The germline CDR1 and CDR2 sequences are SGDLS and YYNGEE. V was clipped by 3 bases and J by 4 bases, with 10 bases between them. The CDR3 runs to 14 residues. The CDR3: CASSARRATGELFF. Written as DNA, the CDR3 is TGTGCCAGCAGCGCCCGCAGGGCCACCGGGGAGCTGTTTTTT.

In regard to this clone: The junction departs from germline at one end; a sequencing error may be responsible. The chain combines TRBV11-2 with TRBJ1-1, with D possibly matching TRBD1 (6 bases). The CDR3 sequence is 12 residues long. The germline CDR1 and CDR2 sequences are SGHAT and FQNNGV. CDR3 sequence (DNA): TGTGCCAGCAGCTTACCACCCGGGACACCTCGATTT. Translation gives CASSLPPGTPRF. The full variable domain, its missing parts supplied by reference TRBV11-2 and TRBJ1-1, is EAGVAQSPRYKIIEKRQSVAFWCNPISGHATLYWYQQILGQGPKLLIQFQNNGVVDDSQLPKDRFSAERLKGVDSTLKIQPAKLEDSAVYLCASSLPPGTPRFGQGTRLTVV.

The chain is built from TRBV5-1 and TRBJ2-3, with TRBD2 as a possible D gene (6 bases). The V end was cut by 3 bases, the J end by 2 bases, with 16 bases between. CDR1 is SGHRS, CDR2 YFSETQ, per germline. This CDR3 contains 16 residues. Written as DNA, the CDR3 is TGCGCCAGCAGCTCGGGGACTTCCGGTTTCACAGATACGCAGTATTTT. It translates to CASSSGTSGFTDTQYF.

This chain links TRBV29-1 with TRBJ2-5; 7 bases line up with TRBD1. The CDR3 is 12 residues long. Germline CDR1 and CDR2: SQVTM and ANQGSEA. Germline trimming cut 7 bases from V and 2 bases from J; bases unmatched to any gene: 4. The CDR3 here is CSGRQGQETQYF. In DNA, the CDR3 is TGCAGCGGCAGACAGGGTCAAGAGACCCAGTACTTC.

Only a few counts were recorded for this clone. The genes are TRBV9 and TRBJ2-5; possibly TRBD2 for D (6 bases). The J call may be faulty, since TRBJ2-7 better matches the DNA end. From germline, CDR1 is SGDLS and CDR2 YYNGEE. The CDR3 is 15 residues long. The CDR3 DNA sequence: TGTGCCAGCAGCGTAGAGGCTAGCGTAACCTACGAGCAGTACTTC. This translates into CASSVEASVTYEQYF.

This clone has more than one count but fewer than ten. The chain couples TRBV2 to TRBJ2-5; tentative D call: TRBD1 (6 bases). Germline CDR1 reads SNHLY; CDR2 reads FYNNEI. The CDR3 has 15 residues. V lost 8 bases, J lost 7 bases, and 23 bases lay in between. The CDR3 nucleotides read TGTGCCAGCTCGACCCAACGGACAGAGAGGGGGACCCAGTACTTC. Residues: CASSTQRTERGTQYF.

The chain couples TRBV18 to TRBJ1-3; D perhaps matches TRBD1 (6 bases). Germline CDR1 reads KGHSH; CDR2 reads LQKENI. The CDR3 length is 15 residues. Between the trimmed V and J ends, which lost 5 bases and 3 bases, there was a span of 14 bases. The CDR3 nucleotides are TGTGCCAGCTCAACCTCCGGGACAAGTGGAAACACCATATATTTT. Encoded protein: CASSTSGTSGNTIYF.

The chain couples TRBV4-1 to TRBJ2-3, with D possibly matching TRBD2 (5 bases). Per germline, CDR1 MGHRA and CDR2 YSYEKL. V dropped 1 base and J dropped 6 bases, with 17 bases sitting between them. This CDR3 has 16 residues. In DNA form, the CDR3 reads TGCGCCAGCAGCCAAGGGAACCACCTGGGCGGGGATACGCAGTATTTT. Translated: CASSQGNHLGGDTQYF.

The J gene is TRBJ2-5, the V gene TRBV29-1; 9 nucleotides line up with TRBD1. CDR1 SQVTM and CDR2 ANQGSEA come from the germline V gene. The junction had 8 bases not matched to a gene; V was cut back by 2 bases and J by 4 bases. The CDR3 spans 15 residues. The CDR3 is CSVENRQGVGETQYF. The CDR3 coding sequence is TGCAGCGTTGAAAACCGACAGGGGGTAGGAGAGACCCAGTACTTC.

V is TRBV10-3 and J is TRBJ2-5; 9 bases agree with TRBD2. Trimming took 6 bases from V and 4 from J; bases not matched to a gene: 3. This CDR3 contains 13 residues. Germline loops: CDR1 ENHRY, CDR2 SYGVKD. CDR3 sequence (DNA): TGTGCCATCAGCGGGACTAGCCGAGAGACCCAGTACTTC. This sequence encodes CAISGTSRETQYF.

Notes on this clone: Other DNA sequences within the sample encode an identical CDR3. The V call is TRBV7-6, the J call TRBJ2-5; the D gene is possibly TRBD1 (6 bases). The CDR3 extends over 12 amino acids. V was trimmed by 2 bases and J by 5 bases, leaving 6 bases between them. The germline CDR1 and CDR2 sequences are SGHVS and FNYEAQ. The CDR3 sequence is CASSLRGETQYF. The CDR3 DNA reads TGTGCCAGCAGCTTAAGGGGGGAGACCCAGTACTTC. Using reference TRBV7-6 and TRBJ2-5 for the parts outside the CDR3, the full variable domain is GAGVSQSPRYKVTKRGQDVALRCDPISGHVSLYWYRQALGQGPEFLTYFNYEAQQDKSGLPNDRFSAERPEGSISTLTIQRTEQRDSAMYRCASSLRGETQYFGPGTRLLVL.

The genes are TRBV28 and TRBJ1-5; 7 bases line up with TRBD1. V gave up 2 bases and J gave up 4 bases; unmatched junction bases: 5. CDR3 length: 15 amino acids. CDR1 is MDHEN, CDR2 SYDVKM, per germline. The CDR3 DNA is TGTGCCAGCAGTTTACCCCAGGGGGTGAATCAGCCCCAGCATTTT. This codes for CASSLPQGVNQPQHF.

This chain links TRBV19 with TRBJ1-5; TRBD1 agrees at 7 bases. V was pared by 4 bases and J by 4 bases, with 4 bases of the junction left unmatched. The CDR3 is 14 residues long. Germline-derived CDR1 and CDR2 are LNHDA and SQIVND (reference sequence). The CDR3 loop reads CASSRGQANQPQHF. The DNA for the CDR3 is TGTGCCAGTAGTAGAGGACAGGCGAATCAGCCCCAGCATTTT. Based on the CDR3 plus reference TRBV19 and TRBJ1-5, the full variable domain is DGGITQSPKYLFRKEGQNVTLSCEQNLNHDAMYWYRQDPGQGLRLIYYSQIVNDFQKGDIAEGYSVSREKKESFPLTVTSAQKNPTAFYLCASSRGQANQPQHFGDGTRLSIL.

The chain is built from TRBV9 and TRBJ1-4, with 7 positions matching TRBD1. The CDR3 runs 16 residues. The germline gives CDR1 SGDLS, CDR2 YYNGEE. V lost 4 bases, J lost 4 bases, and 10 bases stayed unmatched. The CDR3 here is CASSPGGTVSNEKLFF. DNA of the CDR3: TGTGCCAGCAGCCCAGGGGGAACGGTCAGTAATGAAAAACTGTTTTTT.

In this sample, this clone turned up once. The CDR3 loop reads CASSLSERGSYEQYV. The CDR3 region has the DNA TGTGCCAGCAGTTTATCGGAGCGGGGGTCCTACGAGCAGTACGTC. The gene calls are TRBV27 and TRBJ2-7; 8 nucleotides match TRBD2. With V trimmed by 0 bases and J by 1 base, 2 bases remained unmatched. The CDR3 sequence is 15 residues long. Per the germline V gene, CDR1 is MNHEY and CDR2 is SMNVEV (reference sequence).

This clone was detected only a few times. The gene calls are TRBV5-1 and TRBJ1-1, with D possibly TRBD1 on 5 matching bases. CDR1 is SGHRS and CDR2 is YFSETQ in the germline V gene. The CDR3 sequence is 15 residues long. Trimming shortened V by 5 bases and J by 1 base, and 15 bases separated the two germline ends. This CDR3 reads CASRTIGVRNTEAFF. In nucleotides, the CDR3 is TGCGCCAGCAGGACGATAGGGGTGAGGAACACTGAAGCTTTCTTT.

The chain is built from TRBV5-1 and TRBJ1-3, with a weak D call TRBD1 (6 bases). The CDR3 loop spans 17 amino acids. The germline CDR1 and CDR2 sequences are SGHRS and YFSETQ. Trimming stripped 5 bases from V and 0 bases from J, with 18 bases between. The CDR3 coding sequence is TGCGCCAGCAGAGACCCGAGACAGGAAAGCTCTGGAAACACCATATATTTT. Translating gives CASRDPRQESSGNTIYF.

The rearrangement links TRBV28 to TRBJ1-3; the D is unclear. The CDR3 runs 15 residues. Germline V gene data show CDR1 as MDHEN and CDR2 as SYDVKM. Trimming stripped 6 bases from V and 0 bases from J, with 12 bases between. CDR3 DNA: TGTGCCAGCAGCCCACTAAGGCTCTCTGGAAACACCATATATTTT. It encodes CASSPLRLSGNTIYF. Variable domain in full (rest from reference TRBV28 and TRBJ1-3): DVKVTQSSRYLVKRTGEKVFLECVQDMDHENMFWYRQDPGLGLRLIYFSYDVKMKEKGDIPEGYSVSREKKERFSLILESASTNQTSMYLCASSPLRLSGNTIYFGEGSWLTVV.

The chain carries TRBV2 and TRBJ2-1; tentatively, D is TRBD1 (6 bases). Looked up from germline, CDR1 is SNHLY and CDR2 is FYNNEI. The V end was cut by 3 bases, the J end by 10 bases, with 13 bases between. The CDR3 extends over 13 amino acids. For the CDR3, the DNA is TGTGCCAGCAGTGACAGGGGCGGAGGCGAGCAGTTCTTC. This sequence encodes CASSDRGGGEQFF.

The chain couples TRBV28 to TRBJ2-5; TRBD1 matches 11 bases. The CDR3 runs 15 residues. Germline V gene lookup returns CDR1 MDHEN and CDR2 SYDVKM. V lost 3 bases and J lost 4; bases outside the gene matches: 4. CDR3 protein: CASSLRTGGGETQYF. In DNA form, the CDR3 reads TGTGCCAGCAGTTTGAGGACAGGGGGCGGAGAGACCCAGTACTTC. Supplemented by reference TRBV28 and TRBJ2-5, the full variable domain reads DVKVTQSSRYLVKRTGEKVFLECVQDMDHENMFWYRQDPGLGLRLIYFSYDVKMKEKGDIPEGYSVSREKKERFSLILESASTNQTSMYLCASSLRTGGGETQYFGPGTRLLVL.